The clone carrying this T cell receptor (beta chain) was observed a few times. The sample is drawn from a study of early T cells in non-severe SARS-CoV-2 infection. Germline CDR1 reads MGHRA; CDR2 reads YSYEKL. The V end lost 1 base, the J end lost 5 bases, and 11 bases lay between the germline ends. This CDR3 is 14 amino acids long. From the 5' RACE reads, TCRdb called clonotypes with MiXCR, one entry per CDR3 protein. The sample yields about 60,000 distinct CDR3 sequences, about 9.9% seen once. The source is an adult who was a healthcare worker with PCR-confirmed SARS-CoV-2 infection or an uninfected control (not recorded which). The material sequenced was whole blood. V gene TRBV4-1 combines with J gene TRBJ2-5; D gene ambiguous. In DNA form, the CDR3 reads TGCGCCAGCAGCCAAGGTCCCCTACAGGAGACCCAGTACTTC. Translating it yields CASSQGPLQETQYF.